This is a list of T cell receptor beta chains from one sample in a study of blood T cells in healthy people across ages. A single record per CDR3 protein comes from TCRdb applying MiXCR to the 5' RACE reads. Of over 700,000 distinct CDR3 sequences in the sample, 20% to 25% were seen once. The data were also submitted as part of a second study, on T cells of mothers and their children.

Sequenced input: blood. The receptors shown here come from a boy aged 10-17 years in good health. Both conserved end residues are part of each CDR3. D genes are given only for firm matches. Size is stated for part of the rows, as once, few or many counts, or as a class when the clone is expanded.

V	size	D	J	CDR3	DNA
TRBV7-9	few	.	TRBJ1-2	CASSLALEVGYTF	TGTGCCAGCAGCTTAGCGCTGGAGGTAGGATACACCTTC
TRBV6-5	few	.	TRBJ2-5	CASSYSLLGQETQYF	TGTGCCAGCAGTTACTCGCTACTCGGCCAAGAGACCCAGTACTTC
TRBV10-3	.	TRBD2	TRBJ2-1	CAISERLAGNNKQFF	TGTGCCATCAGTGAAAGACTAGCGGGGAACAATAAGCAGTTCTTC
TRBV29-1	.	.	TRBJ1-2	CSVEDSSRDPTGYTF	TGCAGCGTTGAAGACTCCAGTCGGGACCCCACCGGCTACACCTTC
TRBV10-3	.	.	TRBJ1-1	CAVEGIGGYRAVF	TGTGCCGTCGAGGGAATAGGGGGGTACCGGGCTGTCTTT
TRBV3-1	few	.	TRBJ2-7	CASSQNRFSEQYF	TGTGCCAGCAGCCAAAACAGATTCTCCGAGCAGTACTTC
TRBV29-1	.	.	TRBJ2-7	CSVRTKYTYEQYF	TGCAGCGTCCGGACTAAATACACCTACGAGCAGTACTTC
TRBV5-6	.	.	TRBJ1-2	CASSLDRGPSNYGYTF	TGTGCCAGCAGCTTGGATAGGGGACCTTCTAACTATGGCTACACCTTC
TRBV29-1	.	TRBD2	TRBJ2-4	CSVEDMGLGFSKNIQYF	TGCAGCGTTGAAGATATGGGACTAGGTTTTTCCAAAAACATTCAGTACTTC
TRBV20-1	.	.	TRBJ2-7	CSARAAGASLGLYEQYF	TGCAGTGCTAGAGCGGCAGGGGCATCCCTCGGCCTCTACGAGCAGTACTTC
TRBV6-4	.	.	TRBJ2-5	CASSDVLGETQYF	TGTGCCAGCAGTGACGTCTTGGGAGAGACCCAGTACTTC
TRBV7-2	few	TRBD2	TRBJ2-1	CASSLPGTSSRDEQFF	TGTGCCAGCAGCTTACCCGGGACTAGCAGTAGGGATGAGCAGTTCTTC
TRBV15	.	.	TRBJ2-3	CATSRPDGVDTQYF	TGTGCCACCAGCAGGCCCGACGGAGTAGATACGCAGTATTTT
TRBV7-9	few	.	TRBJ2-3	CASSSSLGTDTQYF	TGTGCCAGCAGCTCCTCGTTAGGCACAGATACGCAGTATTTT
TRBV29-1	.	TRBD1	TRBJ1-2	CSVPGQLTNYGYTF	TGCAGCGTACCGGGACAGTTAACTAACTATGGCTACACCTTC
TRBV12-3/TRBV12-4	few	TRBD2	TRBJ2-1	CASGAGDELNEQFF	TGTGCCAGTGGGGCGGGGGACGAATTAAATGAGCAGTTCTTC
TRBV20-1	.	.	TRBJ2-5	CSAVAAEETQYF	TGCAGTGCTGTAGCGGCGGAAGAGACCCAGTACTTC
TRBV5-1	few	TRBD1	TRBJ2-3	CASSLWTGFDTQYF	TGCGCCAGCAGCCTATGGACAGGGTTTGATACGCAGTATTTT
TRBV5-1	.	TRBD1	TRBJ1-4	CASSVMGDSGQKLFF	TGCGCCAGCAGCGTCATGGGGGACAGCGGGCAAAAACTGTTTTTT
TRBV12-3/TRBV12-4	.	TRBD1	TRBJ1-2	CASSEGQVLSNYGYTF	TGTGCCAGCAGCGAGGGACAGGTGCTCTCTAACTATGGCTACACCTTC
TRBV20-1	.	TRBD2	TRBJ2-1	CSAHPTGLAGYEQFF	TGCAGTGCGCACCCCACCGGGCTAGCGGGATATGAGCAGTTCTTC
TRBV12-5	.	.	TRBJ2-5	CASPLLSETQYF	TGTGCTAGCCCCCTTTTAAGCGAGACCCAGTACTTC
TRBV20-1	.	.	TRBJ1-4	CSARRQANEKLFF	TGCAGTGCTAGAAGACAGGCGAATGAAAAACTGTTTTTT
TRBV6-1	.	.	TRBJ1-2	CASSESGYGYTF	TGTGCCAGCAGTGAATCTGGATATGGCTACACCTTC
TRBV9	.	.	TRBJ2-3	CASSAEGRFGDTQYF	TGTGCCAGCAGCGCCGAGGGGAGGTTCGGGGATACGCAGTATTTT
TRBV29-1	few	TRBD2	TRBJ2-5	CSVDGTNQETQYF	TGCAGCGTGGACGGGACTAACCAAGAGACCCAGTACTTC
TRBV11-2	.	.	TRBJ2-7	CASSPHQGASEF	TGTGCCAGCAGCCCACACCAGGGCGCCTCAGAATTC
TRBV15	.	TRBD2	TRBJ2-1	CATSRRSLAGGLGNEQFF	TGTGCCACCAGCAGACGTTCACTAGCGGGGGGTTTGGGGAATGAGCAGTTCTTC
TRBV10-1	.	TRBD1	TRBJ1-2	CASSEGTGIGGYTF	TGCGCCAGCAGTGAGGGGACAGGGATCGGCGGCTACACCTTC
TRBV5-1	few	.	TRBJ2-5	CASSFSRGGQGTQYF	TGCGCCAGCAGCTTCTCCAGGGGAGGACAAGGGACCCAGTACTTC
TRBV29-1	.	.	TRBJ2-7	CSVEDRAGAYEQYF	TGCAGCGTTGAAGATAGGGCAGGAGCCTACGAGCAGTACTTC
TRBV11-2	few	TRBD1	TRBJ1-4	CASSFTGETNEKLFF	TGTGCCAGCAGTTTTACAGGGGAAACTAATGAAAAACTGTTTTTT
TRBV28	few	.	TRBJ2-7	CASSLLRGIYEQYF	TGTGCCAGCAGTTTACTCCGCGGGATATACGAGCAGTACTTC
TRBV9	.	TRBD2	TRBJ2-5	CASSVDGEGETQYF	TGTGCCAGCAGCGTAGATGGGGAGGGGGAGACCCAGTACTTC
TRBV20-1	.	TRBD1	TRBJ1-2	CSAILPGQGRRKDGYTF	TGCAGTGCGATCCTACCGGGACAGGGGCGAAGGAAGGATGGCTACACCTTC
TRBV5-1	.	TRBD1	TRBJ1-6	CASSAGTALNSPLHF	TGCGCCAGCAGCGCCGGGACAGCCCTCAATTCACCCCTCCACTTT
TRBV28	few	.	TRBJ2-1	CASSSRDTIHNEQFF	TGTGCCAGCAGTTCCCGGGACACAATTCACAATGAGCAGTTCTTC
TRBV7-2	few	.	TRBJ1-4	CASSSPGVLEKLFF	TGTGCCAGCAGCTCCCCCGGGGTCTTAGAAAAACTGTTTTTT
TRBV6-2/TRBV6-3	many	.	TRBJ2-4	CASSYGNIGKNIQYF	TGTGCCAGCAGTTACGGCAACATCGGCAAAAACATTCAGTACTTC
TRBV10-3	.	.	TRBJ1-2	CAISDSGLRSYTF	TGTGCCATCAGTGATTCGGGACTTAGGAGCTACACCTTC
TRBV28	.	.	TRBJ1-1	CASSLRTVNTEAFF	TGTGCCAGCAGTTTACGGACAGTGAACACTGAAGCTTTCTTT
TRBV4-3	few	.	TRBJ2-7	CASSQALPPYEQYF	TGCGCCAGCAGCCAAGCTCTACCCCCCTACGAGCAGTACTTC
TRBV2	.	TRBD2	TRBJ2-1	CASSVLAGLNEQFF	TGTGCCAGCAGCGTACTAGCGGGCCTAAATGAGCAGTTCTTC
TRBV28	.	.	TRBJ2-7	CASSSGGSVPAYEQYF	TGTGCCAGCAGTTCGGGCGGGTCGGTACCTGCCTACGAGCAGTACTTC
TRBV29-1	.	.	TRBJ1-1	CSVLAGNTEAFF	TGCAGCGTTTTGGCAGGAAACACTGAAGCTTTCTTT
TRBV7-2	.	TRBD1	TRBJ2-5	CASSLMQGAFGETQYF	TGTGCCAGCAGCTTAATGCAGGGGGCATTCGGGGAGACCCAGTACTTC
TRBV28	.	TRBD1	TRBJ2-7	CASSPKGAPTYEQYF	TGTGCCAGCAGTCCCAAGGGGGCCCCAACCTACGAGCAGTACTTC
TRBV29-1	.	TRBD1	TRBJ2-7	CSVEDGTGTGTYEQYF	TGCAGCGTTGAAGACGGCACCGGGACAGGCACCTACGAGCAGTACTTC
TRBV4-1	.	.	TRBJ2-7	CASSQDGRGSYEQYF	TGCGCCAGCAGCCAAGATGGCCGGGGCTCCTACGAGCAGTACTTC
TRBV7-8	few	.	TRBJ1-4	CASSLGGGAPEKLFF	TGTGCCAGCAGCTTAGGAGGGGGGGCGCCTGAAAAACTGTTTTTT
TRBV2	.	.	TRBJ1-3	CASSHRGNTIYF	TGTGCCAGCAGTCACCGGGGAAACACCATATATTTT
TRBV3-1	.	.	TRBJ2-4	CASSQDSTLAKNIQYF	TGTGCCAGCAGCCAAGACTCAACTCTAGCCAAAAACATTCAGTACTTC
TRBV27	.	.	TRBJ1-1	CASSLMSGNTEAFF	TGTGCCAGCAGTTTGATGTCTGGGAACACTGAAGCTTTCTTT
TRBV27	few	.	TRBJ1-4	CASSDDVDQGVGEKLFF	TGTGCCAGCAGCGACGACGTAGACCAGGGAGTTGGCGAAAAACTGTTTTTT